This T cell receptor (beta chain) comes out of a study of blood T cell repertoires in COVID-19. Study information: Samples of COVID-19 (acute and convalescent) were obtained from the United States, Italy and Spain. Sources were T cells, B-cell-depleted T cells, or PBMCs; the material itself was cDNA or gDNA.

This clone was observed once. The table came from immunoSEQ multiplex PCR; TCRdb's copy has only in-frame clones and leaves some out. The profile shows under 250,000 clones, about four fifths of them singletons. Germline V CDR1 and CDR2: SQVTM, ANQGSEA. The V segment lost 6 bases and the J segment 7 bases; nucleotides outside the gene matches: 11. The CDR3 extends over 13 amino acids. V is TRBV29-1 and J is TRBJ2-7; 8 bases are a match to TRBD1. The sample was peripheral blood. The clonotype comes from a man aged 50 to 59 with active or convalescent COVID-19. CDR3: CSVSADRVGEQYF. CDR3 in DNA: TGCAGCGTCTCAGCGGACAGGGTGGGGGAGCAGTACTTC.